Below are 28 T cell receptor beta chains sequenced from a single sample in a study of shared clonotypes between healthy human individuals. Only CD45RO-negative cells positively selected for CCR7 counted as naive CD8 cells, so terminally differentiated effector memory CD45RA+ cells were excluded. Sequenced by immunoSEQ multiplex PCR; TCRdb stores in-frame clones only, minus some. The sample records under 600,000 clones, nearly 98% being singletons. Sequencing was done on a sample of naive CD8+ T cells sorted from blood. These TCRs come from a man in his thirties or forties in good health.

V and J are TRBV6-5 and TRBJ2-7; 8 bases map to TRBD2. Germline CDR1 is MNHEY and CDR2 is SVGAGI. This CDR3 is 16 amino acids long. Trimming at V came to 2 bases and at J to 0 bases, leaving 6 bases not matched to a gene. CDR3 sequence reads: CASSYGAGDLSYEQYF. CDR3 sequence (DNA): TGTGCCAGCAGTTACGGAGCGGGAGACCTCTCCTACGAGCAGTACTTC.

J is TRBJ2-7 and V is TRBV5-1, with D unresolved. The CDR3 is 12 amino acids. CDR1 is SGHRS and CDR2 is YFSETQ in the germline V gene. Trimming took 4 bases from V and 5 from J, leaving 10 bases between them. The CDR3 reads CASSATSNEQYF. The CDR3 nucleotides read TGCGCCAGCAGCGCCACCTCAAACGAGCAGTACTTC.

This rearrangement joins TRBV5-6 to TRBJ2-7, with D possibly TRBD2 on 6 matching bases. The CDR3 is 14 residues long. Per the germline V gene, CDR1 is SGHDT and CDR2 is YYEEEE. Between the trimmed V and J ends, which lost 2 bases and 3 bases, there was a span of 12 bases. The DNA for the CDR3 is TGTGCCAGCAGCTTCCGGGACTCCGGCTACGAGCAGTACTTC. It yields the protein CASSFRDSGYEQYF.

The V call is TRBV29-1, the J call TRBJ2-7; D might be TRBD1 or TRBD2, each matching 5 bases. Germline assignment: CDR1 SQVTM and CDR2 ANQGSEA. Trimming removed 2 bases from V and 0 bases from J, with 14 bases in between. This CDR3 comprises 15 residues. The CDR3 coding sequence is TGCAGCGTTGAAACAACCCGGGACGGCTCCTACGAGCAGTACTTC. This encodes CSVETTRDGSYEQYF.

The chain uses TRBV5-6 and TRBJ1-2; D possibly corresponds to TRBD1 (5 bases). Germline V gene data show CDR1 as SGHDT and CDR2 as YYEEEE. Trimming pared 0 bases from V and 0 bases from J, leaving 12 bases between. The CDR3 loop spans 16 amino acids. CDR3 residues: CASSLVARGANYGYTF. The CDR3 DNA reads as TGTGCCAGCAGCTTGGTGGCTCGGGGGGCTAACTATGGCTACACCTTC.

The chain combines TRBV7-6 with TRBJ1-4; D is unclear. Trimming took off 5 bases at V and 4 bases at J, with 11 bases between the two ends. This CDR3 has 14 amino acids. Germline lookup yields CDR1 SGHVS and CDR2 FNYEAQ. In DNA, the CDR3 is TGTGCCAGCAGCCCGACGGTAATTAATGAAAAACTGTTTTTT. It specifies CASSPTVINEKLFF.

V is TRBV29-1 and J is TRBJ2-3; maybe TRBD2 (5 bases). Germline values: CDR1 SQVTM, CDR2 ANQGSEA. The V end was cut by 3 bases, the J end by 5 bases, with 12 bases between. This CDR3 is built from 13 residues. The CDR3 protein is CSVDPNGGDTQYF. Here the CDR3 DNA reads TGCAGCGTTGATCCGAATGGAGGAGATACGCAGTATTTT.

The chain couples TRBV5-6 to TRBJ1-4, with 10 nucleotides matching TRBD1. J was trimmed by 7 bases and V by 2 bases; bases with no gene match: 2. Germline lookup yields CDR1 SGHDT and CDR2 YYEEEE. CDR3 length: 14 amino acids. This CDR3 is CASSFGTGVEKLFF. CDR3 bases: TGTGCCAGCAGCTTCGGGACAGGGGTTGAAAAACTGTTTTTT.

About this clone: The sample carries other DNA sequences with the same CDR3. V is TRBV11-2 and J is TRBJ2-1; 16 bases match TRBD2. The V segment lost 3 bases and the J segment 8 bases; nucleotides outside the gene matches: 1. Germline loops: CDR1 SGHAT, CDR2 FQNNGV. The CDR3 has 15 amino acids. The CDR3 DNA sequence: TGTGCCAGCAGCTTGGGGACTAGCGGGAGGGATGAGCAGTTCTTC. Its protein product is CASSLGTSGRDEQFF.

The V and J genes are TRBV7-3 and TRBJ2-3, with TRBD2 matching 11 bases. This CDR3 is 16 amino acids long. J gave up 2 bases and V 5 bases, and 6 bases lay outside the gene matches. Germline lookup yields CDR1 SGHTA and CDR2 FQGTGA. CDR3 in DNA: TGTGCCAGCAGCCTACTAGCGGGGGCCCTCACAGATACGCAGTATTTT. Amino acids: CASSLLAGALTDTQYF.

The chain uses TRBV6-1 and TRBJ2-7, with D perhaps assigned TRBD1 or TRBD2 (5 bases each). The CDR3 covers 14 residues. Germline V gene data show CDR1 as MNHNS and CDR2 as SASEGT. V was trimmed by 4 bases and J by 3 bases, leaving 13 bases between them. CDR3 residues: CASSGRGGHYEQYF. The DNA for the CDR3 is TGTGCCAGCAGTGGTCGGGGCGGCCACTACGAGCAGTACTTC.

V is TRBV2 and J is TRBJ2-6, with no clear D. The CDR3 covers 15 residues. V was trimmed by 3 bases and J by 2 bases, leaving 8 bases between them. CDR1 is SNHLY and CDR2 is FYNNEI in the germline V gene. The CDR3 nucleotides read TGTGCCAGCAGTGAGAGTAGCACTGGGGCCAACGTCCTGACTTTC. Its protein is CASSESSTGANVLTF.

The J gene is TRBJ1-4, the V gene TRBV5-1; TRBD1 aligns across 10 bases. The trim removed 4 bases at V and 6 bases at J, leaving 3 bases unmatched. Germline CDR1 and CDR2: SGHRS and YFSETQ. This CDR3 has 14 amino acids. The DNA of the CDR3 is TGCGCCAGCAGCGCCGGGACAGGGGATGAAAAACTGTTTTTT. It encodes CASSAGTGDEKLFF. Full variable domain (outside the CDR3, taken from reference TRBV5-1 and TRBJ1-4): KAGVTQTPRYLIKTRGQQVTLSCSPISGHRSVSWYQQTPGQGLQFLFEYFSETQRNKGNFPGRFSGRQFSNSRSEMNVSTLELGDSALYLCASSAGTGDEKLFFGSGTQLSVL.

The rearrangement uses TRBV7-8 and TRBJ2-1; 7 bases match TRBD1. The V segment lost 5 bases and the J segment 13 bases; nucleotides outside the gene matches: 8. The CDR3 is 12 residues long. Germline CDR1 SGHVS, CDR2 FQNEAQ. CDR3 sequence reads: CASSPGQVEQFF. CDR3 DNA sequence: TGTGCCAGCAGCCCCGGACAGGTGGAACAGTTCTTC.

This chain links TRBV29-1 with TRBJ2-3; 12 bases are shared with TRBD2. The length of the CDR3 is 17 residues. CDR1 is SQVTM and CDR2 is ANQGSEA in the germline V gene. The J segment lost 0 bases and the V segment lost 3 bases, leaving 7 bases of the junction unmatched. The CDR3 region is CSVDPGLAGSSTDTQYF. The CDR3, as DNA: TGCAGCGTTGATCCGGGACTAGCGGGTTCTAGCACAGATACGCAGTATTTT.

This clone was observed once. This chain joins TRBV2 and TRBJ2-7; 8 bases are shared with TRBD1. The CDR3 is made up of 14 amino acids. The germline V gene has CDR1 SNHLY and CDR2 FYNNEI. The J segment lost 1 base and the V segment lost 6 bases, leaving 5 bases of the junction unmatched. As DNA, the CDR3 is TGTGCCAGCAGAGGACAGGGTTTTTCCTACGAGCAGTACTTC. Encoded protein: CASRGQGFSYEQYF.

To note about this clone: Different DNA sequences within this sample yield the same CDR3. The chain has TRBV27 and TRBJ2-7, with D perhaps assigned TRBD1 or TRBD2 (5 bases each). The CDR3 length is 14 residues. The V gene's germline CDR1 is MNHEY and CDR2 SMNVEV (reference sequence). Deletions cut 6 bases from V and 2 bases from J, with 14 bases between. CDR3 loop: CASSTRDGTYEQYF. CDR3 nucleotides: TGTGCCAGCAGCACCAGGGACGGAACCTACGAGCAGTACTTC.

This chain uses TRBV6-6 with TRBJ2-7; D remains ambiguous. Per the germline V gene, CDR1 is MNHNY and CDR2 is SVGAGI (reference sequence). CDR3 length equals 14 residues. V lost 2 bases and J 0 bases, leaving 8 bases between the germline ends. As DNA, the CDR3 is TGTGCCAGCAGTTACGCGGTCAGCTCCTACGAGCAGTACTTC. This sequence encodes CASSYAVSSYEQYF.

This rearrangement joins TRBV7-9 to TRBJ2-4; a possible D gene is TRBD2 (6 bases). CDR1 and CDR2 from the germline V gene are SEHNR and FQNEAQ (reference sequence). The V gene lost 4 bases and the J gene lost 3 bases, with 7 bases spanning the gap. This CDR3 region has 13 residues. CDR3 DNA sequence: TGTGCCAGCAGCTCCGGGGGCAAAAACATTCAGTACTTC. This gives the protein CASSSGGKNIQYF. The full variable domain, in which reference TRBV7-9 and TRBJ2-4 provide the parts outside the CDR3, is DTGVSQNPRHKITKRGQNVTFRCDPISEHNRLYWYRQTLGQGPEFLTYFQNEAQLEKSRLLSDRFSAERPKGSFSTLEIQRTEQGDSAMYLCASSSGGKNIQYFGAGTRLSVL.

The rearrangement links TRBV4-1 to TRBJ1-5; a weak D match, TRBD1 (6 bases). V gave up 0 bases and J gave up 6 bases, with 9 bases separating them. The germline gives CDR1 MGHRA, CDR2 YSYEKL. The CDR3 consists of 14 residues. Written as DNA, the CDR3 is TGCGCCAGCAGCCAAGAGGGGGCCGGTCAGCCCCAGCATTTT. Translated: CASSQEGAGQPQHF.

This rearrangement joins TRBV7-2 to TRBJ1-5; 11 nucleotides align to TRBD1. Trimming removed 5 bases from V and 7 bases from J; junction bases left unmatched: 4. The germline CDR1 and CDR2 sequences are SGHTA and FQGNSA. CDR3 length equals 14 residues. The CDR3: CASSLGQGVQPQHF. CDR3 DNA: TGTGCCAGCAGCCTGGGACAGGGGGTCCAGCCCCAGCATTTT.

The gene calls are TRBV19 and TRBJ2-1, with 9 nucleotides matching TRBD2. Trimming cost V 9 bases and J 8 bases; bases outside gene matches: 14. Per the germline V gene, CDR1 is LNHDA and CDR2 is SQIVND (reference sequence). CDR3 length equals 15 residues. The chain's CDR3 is CASRPGLAEGDEQFF. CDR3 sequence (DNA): TGTGCCAGCCGTCCGGGACTAGCAGAGGGGGATGAGCAGTTCTTC. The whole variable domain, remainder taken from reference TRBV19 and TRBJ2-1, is DGGITQSPKYLFRKEGQNVTLSCEQNLNHDAMYWYRQDPGQGLRLIYYSQIVNDFQKGDIAEGYSVSREKKESFPLTVTSAQKNPTAFYLCASRPGLAEGDEQFFGPGTRLTVL.

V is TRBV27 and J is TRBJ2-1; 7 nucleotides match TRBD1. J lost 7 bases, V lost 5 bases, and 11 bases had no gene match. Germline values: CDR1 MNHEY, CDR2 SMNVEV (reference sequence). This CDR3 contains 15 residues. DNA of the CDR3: TGTGCCAGCAGTCAACACCCGACAGGGTTTAATGAGCAGTTCTTC. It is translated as CASSQHPTGFNEQFF.

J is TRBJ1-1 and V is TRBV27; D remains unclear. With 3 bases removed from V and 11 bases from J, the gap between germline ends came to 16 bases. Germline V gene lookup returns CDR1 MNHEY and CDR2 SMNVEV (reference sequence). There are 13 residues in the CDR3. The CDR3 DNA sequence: TGTGCCAGCAGTTTGACCGGATCCCTCGAGGCTTTCTTT. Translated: CASSLTGSLEAFF.

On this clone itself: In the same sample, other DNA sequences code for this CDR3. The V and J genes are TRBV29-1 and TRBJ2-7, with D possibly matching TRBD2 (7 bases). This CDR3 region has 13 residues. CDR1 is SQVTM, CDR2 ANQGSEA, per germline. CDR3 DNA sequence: TGCAGTGTCCGGGGGGCCGCATCCTACGAGCAGTACTTC. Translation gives CSVRGAASYEQYF.

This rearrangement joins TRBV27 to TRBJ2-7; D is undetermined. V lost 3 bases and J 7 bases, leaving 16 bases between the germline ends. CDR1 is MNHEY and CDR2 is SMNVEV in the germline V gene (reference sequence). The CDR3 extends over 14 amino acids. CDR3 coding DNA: TGTGCCAGCAGTTTTCTCGGACGGTCTGGGGAGCAGTACTTC. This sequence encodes CASSFLGRSGEQYF.

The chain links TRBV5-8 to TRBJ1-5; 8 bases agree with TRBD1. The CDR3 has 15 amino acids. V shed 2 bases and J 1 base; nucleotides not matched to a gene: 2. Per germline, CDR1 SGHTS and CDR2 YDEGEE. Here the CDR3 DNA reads TGTGCCAGCAGCTTCCAGGGGGCGAGCAATCAGCCCCAGCATTTT. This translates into CASSFQGASNQPQHF.

The CDR3 region has the DNA TGCAGCGTTGACAGGGGAAACTACGAGCAGTACTTC. Protein sequence: CSVDRGNYEQYF. The V call is TRBV29-1, the J call TRBJ2-7; possibly TRBD1 for D (6 bases). CDR1 is SQVTM, CDR2 ANQGSEA, per germline. The length of the CDR3 is 12 residues. Deletions cut 3 bases from V and 3 bases from J, with 9 bases between.